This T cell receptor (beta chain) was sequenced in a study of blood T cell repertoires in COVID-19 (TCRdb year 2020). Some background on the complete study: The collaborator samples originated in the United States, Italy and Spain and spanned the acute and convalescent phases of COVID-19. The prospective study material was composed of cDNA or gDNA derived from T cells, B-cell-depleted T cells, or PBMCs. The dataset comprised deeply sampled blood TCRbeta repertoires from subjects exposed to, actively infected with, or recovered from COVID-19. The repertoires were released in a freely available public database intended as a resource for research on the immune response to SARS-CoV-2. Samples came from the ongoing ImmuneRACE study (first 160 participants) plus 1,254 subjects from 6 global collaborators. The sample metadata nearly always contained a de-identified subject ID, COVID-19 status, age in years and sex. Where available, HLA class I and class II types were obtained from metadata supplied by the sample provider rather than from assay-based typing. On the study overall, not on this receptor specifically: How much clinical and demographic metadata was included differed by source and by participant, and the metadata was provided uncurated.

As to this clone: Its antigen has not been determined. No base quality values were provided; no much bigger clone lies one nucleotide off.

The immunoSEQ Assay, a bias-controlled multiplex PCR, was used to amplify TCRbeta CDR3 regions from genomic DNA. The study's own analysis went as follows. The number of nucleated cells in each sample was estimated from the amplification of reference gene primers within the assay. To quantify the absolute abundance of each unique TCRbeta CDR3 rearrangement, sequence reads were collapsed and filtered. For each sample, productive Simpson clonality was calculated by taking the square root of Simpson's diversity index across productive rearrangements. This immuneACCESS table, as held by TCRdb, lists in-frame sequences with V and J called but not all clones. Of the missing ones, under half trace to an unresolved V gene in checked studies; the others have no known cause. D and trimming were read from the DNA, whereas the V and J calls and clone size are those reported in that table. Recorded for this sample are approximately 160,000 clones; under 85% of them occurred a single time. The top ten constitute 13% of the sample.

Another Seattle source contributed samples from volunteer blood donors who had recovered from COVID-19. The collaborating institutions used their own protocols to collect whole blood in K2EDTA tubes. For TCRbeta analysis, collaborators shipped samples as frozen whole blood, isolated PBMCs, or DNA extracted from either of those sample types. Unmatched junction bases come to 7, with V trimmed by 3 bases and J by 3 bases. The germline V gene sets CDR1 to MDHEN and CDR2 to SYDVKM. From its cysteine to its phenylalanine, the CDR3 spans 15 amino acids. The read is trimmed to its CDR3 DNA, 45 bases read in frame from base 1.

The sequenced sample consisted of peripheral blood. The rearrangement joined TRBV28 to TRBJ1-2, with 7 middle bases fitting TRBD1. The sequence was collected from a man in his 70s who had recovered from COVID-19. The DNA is TGTGCCAGCAGTTTCCGGGACAGATCCGACTATGGCTACACCTTC. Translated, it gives CASSFRDRSDYGYTF.